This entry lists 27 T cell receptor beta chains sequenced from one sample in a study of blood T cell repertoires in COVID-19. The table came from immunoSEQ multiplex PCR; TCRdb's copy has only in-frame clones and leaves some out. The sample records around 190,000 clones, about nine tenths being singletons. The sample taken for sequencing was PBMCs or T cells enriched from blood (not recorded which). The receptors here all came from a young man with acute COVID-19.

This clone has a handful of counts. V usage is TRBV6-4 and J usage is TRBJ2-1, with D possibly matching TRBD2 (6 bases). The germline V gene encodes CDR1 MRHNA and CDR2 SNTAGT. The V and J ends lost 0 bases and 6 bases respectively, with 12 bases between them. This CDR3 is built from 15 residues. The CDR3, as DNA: TGTGCCAGCAGTGACTCCATGGACGGGAGCAATGAGCAGTTCTTC. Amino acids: CASSDSMDGSNEQFF.

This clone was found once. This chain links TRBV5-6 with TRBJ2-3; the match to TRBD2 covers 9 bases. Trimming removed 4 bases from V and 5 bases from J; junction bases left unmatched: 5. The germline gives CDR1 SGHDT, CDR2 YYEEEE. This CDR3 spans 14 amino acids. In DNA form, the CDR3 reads TGTGCCAGCAGCCCAGCGGGAGGTGGAGATACGCAGTATTTT. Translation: CASSPAGGGDTQYF. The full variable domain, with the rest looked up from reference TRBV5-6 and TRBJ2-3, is DAGVTQSPTHLIKTRGQQVTLRCSPKSGHDTVSWYQQALGQGPQFIFQYYEEEERQRGNFPDRFSGHQFPNYSSELNVNALLLGDSALYLCASSPAGGGDTQYFGPGTRLTVL.

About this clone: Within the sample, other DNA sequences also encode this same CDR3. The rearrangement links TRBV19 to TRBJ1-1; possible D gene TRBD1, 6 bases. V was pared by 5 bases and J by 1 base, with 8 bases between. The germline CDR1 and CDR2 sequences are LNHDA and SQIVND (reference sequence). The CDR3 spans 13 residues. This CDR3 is CASSQGSNTEAFF. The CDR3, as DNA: TGTGCCAGTAGTCAGGGGTCGAACACTGAAGCTTTCTTT.

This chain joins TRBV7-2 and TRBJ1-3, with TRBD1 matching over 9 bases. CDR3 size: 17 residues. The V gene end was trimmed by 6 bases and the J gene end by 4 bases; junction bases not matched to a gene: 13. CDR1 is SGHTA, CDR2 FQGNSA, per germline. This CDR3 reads CASSLTGGAVSGNTIYF. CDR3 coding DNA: TGTGCCAGCAGTCTTACAGGGGGCGCGGTGTCAGGAAACACCATATATTTT.

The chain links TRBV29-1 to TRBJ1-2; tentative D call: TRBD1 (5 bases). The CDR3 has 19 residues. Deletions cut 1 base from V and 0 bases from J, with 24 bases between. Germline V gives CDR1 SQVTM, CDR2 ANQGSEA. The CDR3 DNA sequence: TGCAGCGTTGAAGGGACCACTATTCCGCGCGGGGCCTCTAACTATGGCTACACCTTC. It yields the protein CSVEGTTIPRGASNYGYTF.

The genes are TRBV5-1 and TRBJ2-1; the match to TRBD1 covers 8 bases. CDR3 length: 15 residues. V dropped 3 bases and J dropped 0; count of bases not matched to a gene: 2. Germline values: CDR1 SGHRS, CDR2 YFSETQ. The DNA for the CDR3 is TGCGCCAGCAGCTGGACAGGGAGCTCCTACAATGAGCAGTTCTTC. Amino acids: CASSWTGSSYNEQFF.

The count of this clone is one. CDR3 residues: CASSFQGTYGYTF. For the CDR3, the DNA is TGTGCCAGCAGTTTCCAGGGGACGTATGGCTACACCTTC. This chain links TRBV6-4 with TRBJ1-2; weak D call: TRBD1 (6 bases). Per the germline V gene, CDR1 is MRHNA and CDR2 is SNTAGT. This CDR3 has 13 amino acids. Trimming stripped 5 bases from V and 5 bases from J, with 12 bases between.

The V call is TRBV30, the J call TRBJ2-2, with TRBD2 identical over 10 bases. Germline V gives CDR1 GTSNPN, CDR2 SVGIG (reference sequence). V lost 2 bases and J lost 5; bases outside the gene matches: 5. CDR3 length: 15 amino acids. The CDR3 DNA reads TGTGCCTGGAGTTTGCTAGCGGGAGCGACCGGGGAGCTGTTTTTT. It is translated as CAWSLLAGATGELFF. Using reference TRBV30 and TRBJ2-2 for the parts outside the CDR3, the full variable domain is SQTIHQWPATLVQPVGSPLSLECTVEGTSNPNLYWYRQAAGRGLQLLFYSVGIGQISSEVPQNLSASRPQDRQFILSSKKLLLSDSGFYLCAWSLLAGATGELFFGEGSRLTVL.

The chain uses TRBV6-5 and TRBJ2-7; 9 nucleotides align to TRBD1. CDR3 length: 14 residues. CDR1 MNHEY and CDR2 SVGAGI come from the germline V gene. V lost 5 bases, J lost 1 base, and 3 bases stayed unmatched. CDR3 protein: CASSTGTGSYEQYF. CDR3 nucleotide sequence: TGTGCCAGCAGTACCGGGACAGGGTCCTACGAGCAGTACTTC.

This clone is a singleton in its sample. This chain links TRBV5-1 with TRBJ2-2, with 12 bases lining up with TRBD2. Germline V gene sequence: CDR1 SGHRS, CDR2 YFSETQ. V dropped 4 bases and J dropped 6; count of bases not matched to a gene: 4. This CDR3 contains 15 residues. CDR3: CASSPGTSGSGELFF. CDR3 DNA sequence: TGCGCCAGCAGCCCGGGGACTAGCGGGTCCGGGGAGCTGTTTTTT.

The CDR3 loop is CASSEDRAKNIQYF. As DNA, the CDR3 is TGTGCCAGTAGCGAGGACAGAGCCAAAAACATTCAGTACTTC. V gene TRBV2 combines with J gene TRBJ2-4, with D possibly TRBD1 on 6 matching bases. CDR3 length: 14 amino acids. Germline V gives CDR1 SNHLY, CDR2 FYNNEI. V was cut by 9 bases and J by 0 bases, with 12 bases left in between.

This CDR3 reads CASSLVGGRAAISYEQYF. CDR3 bases: TGTGCCAGCAGCTTAGTGGGCGGGAGGGCCGCTATTTCCTACGAGCAGTACTTC. This chain links TRBV7-8 with TRBJ2-7, with TRBD2 identical over 9 bases. This CDR3 contains 18 residues. With 1 base clipped from V and 1 base from J, the junction kept 11 bases outside the gene matches. From germline, CDR1 is SGHVS and CDR2 FQNEAQ.

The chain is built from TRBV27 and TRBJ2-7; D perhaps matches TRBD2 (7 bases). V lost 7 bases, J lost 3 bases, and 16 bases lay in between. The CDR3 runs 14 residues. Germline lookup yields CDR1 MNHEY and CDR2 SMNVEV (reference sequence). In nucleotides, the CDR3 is TGTGCCAGCACATCGGGGGGAGGGGGCTACGAGCAGTACTTC. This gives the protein CASTSGGGGYEQYF.

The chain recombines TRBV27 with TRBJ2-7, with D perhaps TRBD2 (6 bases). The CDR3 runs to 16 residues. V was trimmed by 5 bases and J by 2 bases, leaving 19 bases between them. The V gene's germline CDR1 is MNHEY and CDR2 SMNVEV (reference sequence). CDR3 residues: CASSNPPGLPTYEQYF. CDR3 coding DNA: TGTGCCAGCAGTAATCCGCCGGGACTCCCGACCTACGAGCAGTACTTC.

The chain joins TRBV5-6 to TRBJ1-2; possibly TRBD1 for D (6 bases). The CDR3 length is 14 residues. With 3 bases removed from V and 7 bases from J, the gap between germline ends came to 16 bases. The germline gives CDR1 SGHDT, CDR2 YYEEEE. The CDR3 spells CASSSDSNYAGYTF. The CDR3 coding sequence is TGTGCCAGCAGCTCGGACAGTAACTATGCTGGCTACACCTTC.

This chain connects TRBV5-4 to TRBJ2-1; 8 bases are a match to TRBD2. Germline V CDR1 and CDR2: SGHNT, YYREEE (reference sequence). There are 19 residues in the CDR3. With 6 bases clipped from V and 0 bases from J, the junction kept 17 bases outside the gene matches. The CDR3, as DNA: TGTGCCAGCAACAAGCTTGGGGCCAATAGCGGGGTCTCCTACAATGAGCAGTTCTTC. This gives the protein CASNKLGANSGVSYNEQFF.

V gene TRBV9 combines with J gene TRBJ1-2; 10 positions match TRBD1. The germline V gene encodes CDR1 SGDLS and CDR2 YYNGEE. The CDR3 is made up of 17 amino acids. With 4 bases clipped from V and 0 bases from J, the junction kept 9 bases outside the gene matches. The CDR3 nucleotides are TGTGCCAGCAGCCCCCGGGACAGGGGACTCACTAACTATGGCTACACCTTC. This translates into CASSPRDRGLTNYGYTF. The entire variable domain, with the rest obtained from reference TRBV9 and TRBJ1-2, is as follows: DSGVTQTPKHLITATGQRVTLRCSPRSGDLSVYWYQQSLDQGLQFLIQYYNGEERAKGNILERFSAQQFPDLHSELNLSSLELGDSALYFCASSPRDRGLTNYGYTFGSGTRLTVV.

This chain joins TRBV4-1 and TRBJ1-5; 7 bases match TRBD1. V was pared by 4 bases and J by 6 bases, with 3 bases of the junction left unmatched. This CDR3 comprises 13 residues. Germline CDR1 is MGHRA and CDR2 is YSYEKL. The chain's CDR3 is CASSPTGTQPQHF. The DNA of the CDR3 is TGCGCCAGCAGCCCGACAGGGACTCAGCCCCAGCATTTT.

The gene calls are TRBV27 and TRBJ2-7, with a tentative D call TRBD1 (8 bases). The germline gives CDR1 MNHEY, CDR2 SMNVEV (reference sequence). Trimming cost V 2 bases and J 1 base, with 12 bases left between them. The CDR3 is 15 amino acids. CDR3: CASSLTQGGSYEQYF. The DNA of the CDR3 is TGTGCCAGCAGTTTAACACAGGGGGGGTCCTACGAGCAGTACTTC.

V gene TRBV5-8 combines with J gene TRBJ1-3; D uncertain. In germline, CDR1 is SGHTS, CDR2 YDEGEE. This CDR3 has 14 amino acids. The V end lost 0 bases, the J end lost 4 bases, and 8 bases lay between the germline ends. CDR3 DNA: TGTGCCAGCAGCTTGGGAACAGCCGGAAACACCATATATTTT. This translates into CASSLGTAGNTIYF.

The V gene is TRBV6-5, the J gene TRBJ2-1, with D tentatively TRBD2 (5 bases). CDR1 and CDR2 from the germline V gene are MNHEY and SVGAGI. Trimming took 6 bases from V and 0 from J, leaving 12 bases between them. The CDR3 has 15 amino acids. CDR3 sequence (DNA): TGTGCCAGCAGCCCAGGACTCAGCTCCTACAATGAGCAGTTCTTC. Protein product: CASSPGLSSYNEQFF.

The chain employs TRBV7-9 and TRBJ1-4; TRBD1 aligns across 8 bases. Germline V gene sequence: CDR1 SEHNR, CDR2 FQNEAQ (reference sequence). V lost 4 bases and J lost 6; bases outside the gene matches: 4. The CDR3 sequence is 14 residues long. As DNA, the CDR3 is TGTGCCAGCAGCTCCCAGGGGGCATATGAAAAACTGTTTTTT. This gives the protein CASSSQGAYEKLFF.

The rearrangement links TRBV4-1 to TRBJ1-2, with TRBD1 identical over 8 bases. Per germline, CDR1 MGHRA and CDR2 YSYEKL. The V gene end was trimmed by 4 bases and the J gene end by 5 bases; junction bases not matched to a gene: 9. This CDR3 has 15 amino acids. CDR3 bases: TGCGCCAGCAGCCCCTTGCAGGGGGCGGGATATGGCTACACCTTC. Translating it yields CASSPLQGAGYGYTF.

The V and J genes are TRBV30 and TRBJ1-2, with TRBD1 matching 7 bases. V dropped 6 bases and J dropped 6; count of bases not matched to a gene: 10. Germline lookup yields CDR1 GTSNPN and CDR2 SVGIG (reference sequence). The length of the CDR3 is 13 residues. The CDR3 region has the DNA TGTGCCTGCAGACAGGGTCCCTCCCATGGCTACACCTTC. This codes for CACRQGPSHGYTF.

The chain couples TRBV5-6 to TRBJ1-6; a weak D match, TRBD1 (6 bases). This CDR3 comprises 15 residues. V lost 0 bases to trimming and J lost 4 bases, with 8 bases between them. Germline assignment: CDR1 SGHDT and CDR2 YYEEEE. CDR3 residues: CASSLVTGYNSPLHF. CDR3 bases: TGTGCCAGCAGCTTGGTGACAGGTTATAATTCACCCCTCCACTTT.

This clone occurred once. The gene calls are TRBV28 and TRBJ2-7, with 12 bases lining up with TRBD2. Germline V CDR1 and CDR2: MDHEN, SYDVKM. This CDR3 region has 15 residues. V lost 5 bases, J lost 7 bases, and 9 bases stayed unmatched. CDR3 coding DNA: TGTGCCAGCAGTCCCCGACTAGCGGGAGCGGGGGAGCAGTACTTC. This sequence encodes CASSPRLAGAGEQYF.

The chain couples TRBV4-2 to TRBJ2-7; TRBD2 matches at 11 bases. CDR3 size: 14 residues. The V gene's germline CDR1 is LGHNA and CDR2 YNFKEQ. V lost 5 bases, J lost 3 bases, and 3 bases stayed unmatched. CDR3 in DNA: TGTGCCAGCAGCGAGACTAGCGGGGACTACGAGCAGTACTTC. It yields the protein CASSETSGDYEQYF.